The source of this T cell receptor (beta chain) is a study of blood T cell repertoires in COVID-19. In the study overall: The study drew acute and convalescent COVID-19 samples from the United States, Italy and Spain. T cells, B-cell-depleted T cells, or PBMCs provided the cDNA or gDNA that served as material.

Authors' processing steps: It was from reference gene primer amplification that nucleated cell counts were estimated. Measured with immunoSEQ multiplex PCR; TCRdb has only the in-frame clones, and not every one. Clonal size and the V and J genes are those of that table, whereas D and trimming came from the DNA. The top ten clones hold about a tenth of a sample with some 28,000 clones, about 85% of them seen once. This CDR3 is built from 15 residues. Germline CDR1 is SGHNT and CDR2 is YYREEE (reference sequence). The V segment lost 0 bases and the J segment 2 bases; nucleotides outside the gene matches: 3.

The sample comprised peripheral blood. The clonotype comes from a human donor in a cohort sampled during active COVID-19. V is TRBV5-4 and J is TRBJ2-5; 8 bases map to TRBD1. The CDR3 DNA reads as TGTGCCAGCAGCTTGGGGGGACAGGCTCAAGAGACCCAGTACTTC. It specifies CASSLGGQAQETQYF. The entire variable domain, with the rest obtained from reference TRBV5-4 and TRBJ2-5, is as follows: ETGVTQSPTHLIKTRGQQVTLRCSSQSGHNTVSWYQQALGQGPQFIFQYYREEENGRGNFPPRFSGLQFPNYSSELNVNALELDDSALYLCASSLGGQAQETQYFGPGTRLLVL.